One sample yielded the 6 T cell receptor beta chains listed below, sequenced in a study of T cell repertoires in cytomegalovirus infection. TCRdb re-called the reads with MiXCR, one entry per CDR3 protein. Of about half a million distinct CDR3 sequences listed, about 44% were seen once; the top ten hold 43%. Their antigens are not known. The sample here was cultured PBMCs, taken from culture after CMV antigen stimulation. These TCRs come from a human donor in good health (CMV status not recorded). Some clones in this sample may be carry-over from other donors' samples.

This clonotype was seen repeatedly, ten times or more. The chain couples TRBV7-2 to TRBJ2-1; D tentatively reads TRBD1 or TRBD2 (5 bases each). The V end lost 5 bases, the J end lost 7 bases, and 21 bases lay between the germline ends. The CDR3 consists of 16 residues. In germline, CDR1 is SGHTA, CDR2 FQGNSA. The CDR3 region is CASSVGGFQGGNEQFF. DNA for the CDR3: TGTGCCAGCAGCGTAGGCGGTTTCCAGGGCGGGAATGAGCAGTTCTTC.

This chain joins TRBV5-4 and TRBJ1-1; a possible D gene is TRBD1 (6 bases). Deletions cut 0 bases from V and 11 bases from J, with 26 bases between. Germline lookup yields CDR1 SGHNT and CDR2 YYREEE (reference sequence). The CDR3 loop spans 17 amino acids. CDR3 sequence (DNA): TGTGCCAGCAGCTTGGCCTCTCGCGGACAGAGACAGCCTGGGGCTTTCTTT. Its protein is CASSLASRGQRQPGAFF.

The chain is built from TRBV20-1 and TRBJ2-2; D is undetermined. Germline CDR1 reads DFQATT; CDR2 reads SNEGSKA (reference sequence). This CDR3 has 13 amino acids. The V end was cut by 2 bases, the J end by 6 bases, with 10 bases between. Here the CDR3 DNA reads TGCAGTGCTAGAACGGTAGCTTCCGGGGAGCTGTTTTTT. This sequence encodes CSARTVASGELFF.

This clonotype was counted between two and nine times. This rearrangement joins TRBV5-1 to TRBJ2-6; 10 bases map to TRBD2. After removal of 4 bases from V and 0 bases from J, the junction contained 7 bases not matched to a gene. Germline loops: CDR1 SGHRS, CDR2 YFSETQ. This CDR3 is 18 amino acids long. Here the CDR3 reads CASSPRLAGHSGANVLTF. CDR3 in DNA: TGCGCCAGCAGCCCGAGACTAGCGGGTCACTCTGGGGCCAACGTCCTGACTTTC.

This sequence joins TRBV27 and TRBJ2-5, with D tentatively TRBD2 (5 bases). Germline lookup yields CDR1 MNHEY and CDR2 SMNVEV (reference sequence). V lost 5 bases, J lost 1 base, and 11 bases lay in between. The CDR3 consists of 14 residues. The CDR3 nucleotides are TGTGCCAGCAGTCCGGACTTCGGCCAAGAGACCCAGTACTTC. Amino acids: CASSPDFGQETQYF.

This clonotype was seen more than once but under ten times. J is TRBJ1-2 and V is TRBV5-6; 8 positions agree with TRBD1. CDR1 is SGHDT and CDR2 is YYEEEE in the germline V gene. V lost 4 bases and J lost 8; bases outside the gene matches: 13. The CDR3 consists of 15 residues. The CDR3 nucleotides read TGTGCCAGCAGCGCCTACAGTTTGACAGGGGACGGCTACACCTTC. It yields the protein CASSAYSLTGDGYTF.